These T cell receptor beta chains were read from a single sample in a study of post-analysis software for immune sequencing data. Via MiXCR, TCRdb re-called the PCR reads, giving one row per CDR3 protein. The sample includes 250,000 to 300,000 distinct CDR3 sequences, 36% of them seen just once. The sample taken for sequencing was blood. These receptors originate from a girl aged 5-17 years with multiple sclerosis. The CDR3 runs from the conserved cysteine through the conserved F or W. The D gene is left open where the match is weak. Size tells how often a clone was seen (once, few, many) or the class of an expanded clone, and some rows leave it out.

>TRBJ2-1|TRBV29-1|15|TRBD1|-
TGCAGCGTTGAAGGGGGAGGACAGGGGGCCCTTGAGCAGTTCTTC
CSVEGGGQGALEQFF
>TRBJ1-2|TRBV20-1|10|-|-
TGCAGTGCTAGAGGGGGAGGCTACACCTTC
CSARGGGYTF
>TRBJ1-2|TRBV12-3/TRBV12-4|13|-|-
TGTGCCAGCACTCCGGGGGGGGCCTATGGCTACACCTTC
CASTPGGAYGYTF
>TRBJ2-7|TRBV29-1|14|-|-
TGCAGCGTTGCGGGAGAAAGGGAGGCGTCCGAGCAGTACTTC
CSVAGEREASEQYF
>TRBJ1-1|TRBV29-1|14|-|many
TGCAGCGTTGAAAGAAAAGGGGTTAACACTGAAGCTTTCTTT
CSVERKGVNTEAFF
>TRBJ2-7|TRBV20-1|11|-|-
TGCAGCGCTAGAGCGGAGAACGAGCAGTACTTC
CSARAENEQYF
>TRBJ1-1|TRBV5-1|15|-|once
TGCGCCAGCAGCTTTTCGGGACACCCGAACACTGAAGCTTTCTTT
CASSFSGHPNTEAFF
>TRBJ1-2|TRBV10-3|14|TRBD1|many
TGTGCCATCAGTGGGACAGGGGTCGTGGGCGGCTACACCTTC
CAISGTGVVGGYTF
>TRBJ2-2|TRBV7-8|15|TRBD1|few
TGTGCCAGCAGCTGGAACGACAGGGGTACCGGGGAGCTGTTTTTT
CASSWNDRGTGELFF
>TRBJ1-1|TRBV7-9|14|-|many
TGTGCCAGCAGCTCAGAGGGGTTCAACACTGAAGCTTTCTTT
CASSSEGFNTEAFF
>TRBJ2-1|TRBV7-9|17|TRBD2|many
TGTGCCAGCAGCCCCCGGCTGGCGGGGGGCTCCTACAATGAGCAGTTCTTC
CASSPRLAGGSYNEQFF
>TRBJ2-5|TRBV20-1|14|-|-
TGCAGTGCTAGAGATTCTGGCTTTGGGGAGACCCAGTACTTC
CSARDSGFGETQYF
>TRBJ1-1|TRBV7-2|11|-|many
TGTGCCAGCAGCGTCGGGACTGAAGCTTTCTTT
CASSVGTEAFF
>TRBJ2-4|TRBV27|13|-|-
TGTGCCAGCAAAACTCAGGCCCAAAACATTCAGTACTTC
CASKTQAQNIQYF
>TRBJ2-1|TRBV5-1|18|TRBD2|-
TGCGCTGGCAGCCCCCGCTGGACTAGCGGGAGGCCCTACAATGAGCAGTTCTTC
CAGSPRWTSGRPYNEQFF
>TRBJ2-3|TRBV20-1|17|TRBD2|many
TGCAGTGCTAGGCCGGGGGGACTAGCGGTCTCCACAGATACGCAGTATTTT
CSARPGGLAVSTDTQYF
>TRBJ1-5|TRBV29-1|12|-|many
TGCAGCGTTTCAGGTAGCAATCAGCCCCAGCATTTT
CSVSGSNQPQHF
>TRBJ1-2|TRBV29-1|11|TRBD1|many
TGCAGCGTAGGGGGCGACTATGGCTACACCTTC
CSVGGDYGYTF
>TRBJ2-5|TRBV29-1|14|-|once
TGCAGCGCGTTTGGGGGTGGGGCCCGGGAGACCCAGTACTTC
CSAFGGGARETQYF
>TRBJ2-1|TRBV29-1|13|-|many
TGCAGCGTTCGGGACGGATCCTACAATGAGCAGTTCTTC
CSVRDGSYNEQFF
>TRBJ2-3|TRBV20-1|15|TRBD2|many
TGCAGTGCAAACAGCGGGGAGCGTAGCACAGATACGCAGTATTTT
CSANSGERSTDTQYF
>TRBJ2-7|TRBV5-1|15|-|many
TGCGCCAGCAGCGTCGGGACGGAGAGCTCCTACGAGCAGTACTTC
CASSVGTESSYEQYF
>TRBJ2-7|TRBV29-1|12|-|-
TGCAGCGCTCGGGGCAGGAACTACGAGCAGTACTTC
CSARGRNYEQYF
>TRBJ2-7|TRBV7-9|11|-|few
TGTGCCAGCAGCTTAGGGGCTTCCCAGTACTTC
CASSLGASQYF
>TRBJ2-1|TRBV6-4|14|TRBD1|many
TGTGCCACCGGCTCTCGCGACAGGGCGTCTGAGCAGTTCTTC
CATGSRDRASEQFF
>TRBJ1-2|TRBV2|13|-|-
TGTGCCAGCAGTGAACGGGGGCGGGAGGGCTACACCTTC
CASSERGREGYTF